The entry that follows covers one T cell receptor beta chain sequence. Its antigen is currently unknown. Trimming left V 6 bases short and J 4 bases short, with 22 bases between. Germline V CDR1 and CDR2: MDHEN, SYDVKM. The CDR3 extends over 17 amino acids. Punch biopsies of lesional scalp, plus peripheral blood, were taken from alopecia areata patients. RNA was isolated and reverse transcribed to cDNA, the sequencing template. Using immunoSEQ multiplex PCR, the repertoire was profiled, and TCRdb retains in-frame clones only, with some absent. This table holds 75,000 to 100,000 clones, more than 35% found once. These data originate in a study of CD8+ T cells in alopecia areata. On the study more broadly: For 6 to 18 months, tofacitinib was taken, and 6 months off drug followed.

Study-level results: An increase in clonality over normal scalp was evident in lesional scalp, especially alopecia totalis/universalis.

This sequence was found in a human donor with alopecia areata. The sample was CD4+ T cells sorted from blood. This sequence joins TRBV28 and TRBJ1-5; the D gene is possibly TRBD1 (5 bases). The CDR3: CASRALSYGGGNQPQHF. The CDR3 nucleotides read TGTGCCAGCAGAGCTTTATCTTACGGGGGAGGTAATCAGCCCCAGCATTTT.